The next 30 T cell receptor beta chains were all read from a single sample in a study of T cell responses to AZD1222 COVID-19 vaccine. Method: immunoSEQ multiplex PCR; TCRdb's copy keeps in-frame clones and lacks some. The sample lists about 93,000 clones, about 87% occurring once. Sample: peripheral blood, taken on day 0 of AZD1222 vaccination. Receptors were obtained from an adult in good health.

This chain uses TRBV6-5 with TRBJ1-2, with a tentative D call TRBD1 (5 bases). Deletions cut 2 bases from V and 2 bases from J, with 9 bases between. This CDR3 is built from 14 residues. Germline assignment: CDR1 MNHEY and CDR2 SVGAGI. CDR3 residues: CASSYGGENYGYTF. The CDR3 DNA reads TGTGCCAGCAGTTACGGGGGAGAAAACTATGGCTACACCTTC.

J is TRBJ1-3 and V is TRBV27; D is uncertain. Germline V gene data show CDR1 as MNHEY and CDR2 as SMNVEV (reference sequence). Trimming removed 5 bases from V and 0 bases from J, with 17 bases in between. This CDR3 contains 17 residues. CDR3 in DNA: TGTGCCAGCAGTCCGGGTCCCGCCCCCCTCTCTGGAAACACCATATATTTT. Translation: CASSPGPAPLSGNTIYF.

V gene TRBV28 combines with J gene TRBJ2-4; 8 nucleotides agree with TRBD1. The germline V gene encodes CDR1 MDHEN and CDR2 SYDVKM. Unmatched junction bases numbered 20, after V lost 3 bases and J lost 1 base. The CDR3 runs 21 residues. The CDR3 region is CASSLLSFRGLADLAKNIQYF. For the CDR3, the DNA is TGTGCCAGCAGTTTGTTATCTTTCAGGGGGCTCGCGGATTTGGCCAAAAACATTCAGTACTTC.

V and J are TRBV24-1 and TRBJ2-1; D gene ambiguous. V was shortened by 0 bases and J by 10 bases, with 15 bases between the two germline ends. The V gene's germline CDR1 is KGHDR and CDR2 SFDVKD. The CDR3 length is 15 residues. CDR3: CATSDLLVPPSEQFF. The CDR3, as DNA: TGTGCCACCAGTGATTTGCTTGTACCCCCCTCAGAGCAGTTCTTC.

The V call is TRBV5-1, the J call TRBJ1-1; D may be TRBD1 (6 bases). The CDR3 sequence is 14 residues long. Germline loops: CDR1 SGHRS, CDR2 YFSETQ. The V and J ends lost 5 bases and 2 bases respectively, with 13 bases between them. CDR3 in amino acids: CASRRGAGNTEAFF. The CDR3 nucleotides are TGCGCCAGCAGGAGGGGGGCGGGAAACACTGAAGCTTTCTTT.

The chain carries TRBV13 and TRBJ2-7; no reliable D call. The V and J ends lost 2 bases and 0 bases respectively, with 11 bases between them. The length of the CDR3 is 15 residues. Germline loops: CDR1 PRHDT, CDR2 FYEKMQ (reference sequence). The CDR3 bases are TGTGCCAGCAGCTTAATGGGAAAAAGCTCCTACGAGCAGTACTTC. As protein: CASSLMGKSSYEQYF.

The rearrangement links TRBV30 to TRBJ1-5; no clear D. CDR1 is GTSNPN, CDR2 SVGIG, per germline (reference sequence). V lost 0 bases and J 0 bases, leaving 9 bases between the germline ends. The CDR3 has 15 amino acids. The CDR3 protein is CAWSVGRYSNQPQHF. The CDR3 nucleotides read TGTGCCTGGAGTGTAGGGAGATATAGCAATCAGCCCCAGCATTTT. Filled out from reference TRBV30 and TRBJ1-5, the complete variable domain reads SQTIHQWPATLVQPVGSPLSLECTVEGTSNPNLYWYRQAAGRGLQLLFYSVGIGQISSEVPQNLSASRPQDRQFILSSKKLLLSDSGFYLCAWSVGRYSNQPQHFGDGTRLSIL.

The chain is built from TRBV29-1 and TRBJ1-1; tentatively, D is TRBD1 (5 bases). V lost 3 bases and J lost 4, with 15 bases in between. CDR1 is SQVTM and CDR2 is ANQGSEA in the germline V gene. The CDR3 runs to 14 residues. This CDR3 is CSVDKARVGTEAFF. The CDR3 DNA follows: TGCAGCGTTGATAAGGCCAGGGTCGGCACTGAAGCTTTCTTT.

The CDR3 here is CASSFVSPGRGYGYTF. The CDR3 DNA reads as TGTGCCAGCAGCTTCGTATCGCCGGGACGGGGCTATGGCTACACCTTC. V usage is TRBV5-4 and J usage is TRBJ1-2; weak D call: TRBD1 (5 bases). CDR3 size: 16 residues. V lost 2 bases and J lost 4, with 18 bases in between. CDR1 SGHNT and CDR2 YYREEE come from the germline V gene (reference sequence). Filled out from reference TRBV5-4 and TRBJ1-2, the complete variable domain reads ETGVTQSPTHLIKTRGQQVTLRCSSQSGHNTVSWYQQALGQGPQFIFQYYREEENGRGNFPPRFSGLQFPNYSSELNVNALELDDSALYLCASSFVSPGRGYGYTFGSGTRLTVV.

V and J are TRBV5-1 and TRBJ2-5, with 8 bases fitting TRBD2. The CDR3 runs 13 residues. The V and J ends lost 4 bases and 5 bases, in that order; junction bases with no gene match: 4. In germline, CDR1 is SGHRS, CDR2 YFSETQ. The CDR3 reads CASSQGTRETQYF. As DNA, the CDR3 is TGCGCCAGCAGCCAAGGGACTAGGGAGACCCAGTACTTC.

This chain uses TRBV6-1 with TRBJ2-5; 7 bases match TRBD1. The germline V gene has CDR1 MNHNS and CDR2 SASEGT. With V trimmed by 1 base and J by 1 base, 0 bases remained unmatched. This CDR3 has 14 amino acids. CDR3 nucleotides: TGTGCCAGCAGTGAAGGACAGGGCCAAGAGACCCAGTACTTC. It yields the protein CASSEGQGQETQYF.

The V and J genes are TRBV29-1 and TRBJ1-1; D remains ambiguous. CDR1 is SQVTM and CDR2 is ANQGSEA in the germline V gene. The V end lost 4 bases, the J end lost 1 base, and 4 bases lay between the germline ends. This CDR3 has 11 amino acids. CDR3 bases: TGCAGCGTTGTCAGGAACACTGAAGCTTTCTTT. It yields the protein CSVVRNTEAFF.

The chain is built from TRBV2 and TRBJ1-6, with 10 bases identical to TRBD1. Germline V gene sequence: CDR1 SNHLY, CDR2 FYNNEI. The junction had 3 bases not matched to a gene; V was cut back by 6 bases and J by 7 bases. This CDR3 has 14 residues. This chain's CDR3 is CASRDRGLNSPLHF. The CDR3 DNA sequence: TGTGCCAGCAGAGACAGGGGGCTCAATTCACCCCTCCACTTT.

V usage is TRBV11-3 and J usage is TRBJ1-3; no clear D. V lost 0 bases and J 4 bases, leaving 4 bases between the germline ends. The CDR3 covers 13 residues. Germline V gene data show CDR1 as SGHNT and CDR2 as YENEEA. For the CDR3, the DNA is TGTGCCAGCAGCTTAGAAGGAGGAAACACCATATATTTT. Its protein is CASSLEGGNTIYF.

The chain recombines TRBV4-1 with TRBJ1-5; 8 nucleotides line up with TRBD1. CDR1 and CDR2 from the germline V gene are MGHRA and YSYEKL. Trimming took 2 bases from V and 1 from J; bases not matched to a gene: 7. The CDR3 is made up of 17 amino acids. In nucleotides, the CDR3 is TGCGCCAGCAGCCAACCCGGACAGGGAATCAGCAATCAGCCCCAGCATTTT. Translation gives CASSQPGQGISNQPQHF.

The table lists this clone with a few counts. The rearrangement links TRBV28 to TRBJ1-2, with TRBD1 matching over 7 bases. V was pared by 5 bases and J by 1 base, with 10 bases of the junction left unmatched. The germline V gene encodes CDR1 MDHEN and CDR2 SYDVKM. The CDR3 length is 16 residues. The CDR3 DNA sequence: TGTGCCAGCAGTAAGGTGGCGGGACAGAATAACTATGGCTACACCTTC. Protein product: CASSKVAGQNNYGYTF.

The gene calls are TRBV6-5 and TRBJ2-7; no reliable D call. This CDR3 has 14 amino acids. Germline CDR1 is MNHEY and CDR2 is SVGAGI. V shed 0 bases and J shed 4 bases, with 10 bases lying between them. The CDR3 bases are TGTGCCAGCAGTTACTCCCGGGTAGGGTACGAGCAGTACTTC. Translation: CASSYSRVGYEQYF.

The V and J genes are TRBV15 and TRBJ1-2; D unclear. Germline V gene data show CDR1 as LNHNV and CDR2 as YYDKDF (reference sequence). This CDR3 region has 14 residues. V was shortened by 2 bases and J by 2 bases, with 9 bases between the two germline ends. CDR3 nucleotides: TGTGCCACCAGCAGACTGGGCAGCAACTATGGCTACACCTTC. Residues: CATSRLGSNYGYTF. Full variable domain (outside the CDR3, taken from reference TRBV15 and TRBJ1-2): DAMVIQNPRYQVTQFGKPVTLSCSQTLNHNVMYWYQQKSSQAPKLLFHYYDKDFNNEADTPDNFQSRRPNTSFCFLDIRSPGLGDTAMYLCATSRLGSNYGYTFGSGTRLTVV.

This clone was seen a single time. The chain combines TRBV29-1 with TRBJ1-1; no clear D gene. The V end was cut by 4 bases, the J end by 5 bases, with 5 bases between. The CDR3 is 10 amino acids. CDR1 SQVTM and CDR2 ANQGSEA come from the germline V gene. CDR3 region: CSVGVTEAFF. As DNA, the CDR3 is TGCAGCGTTGGGGTAACTGAAGCTTTCTTT.

The V call is TRBV18, the J call TRBJ2-3; 10 nucleotides align to TRBD2. The junction had 5 bases not matched to a gene; V was cut back by 2 bases and J by 3 bases. The CDR3 is made up of 16 amino acids. Germline assignment: CDR1 KGHSH and CDR2 LQKENI. DNA for the CDR3: TGTGCCAGCTCACCAGCTAGCGGGAGTCCTACAGATACGCAGTATTTT. Protein: CASSPASGSPTDTQYF.

The rearrangement uses TRBV19 and TRBJ1-4; D gene ambiguous. Germline V gene lookup returns CDR1 LNHDA and CDR2 SQIVND (reference sequence). V was shortened by 6 bases and J by 3 bases, with 8 bases between the two germline ends. This CDR3 region has 13 residues. CDR3 bases: TGTGCCAGTAGAGGACTCTCTAATGAAAAACTGTTTTTT. Translated, it gives CASRGLSNEKLFF.

V is TRBV18 and J is TRBJ1-3; 11 nucleotides agree with TRBD1. Germline CDR1 KGHSH, CDR2 LQKENI. The CDR3 runs 17 residues. V gave up 3 bases and J gave up 1 base; unmatched junction bases: 5. In DNA form, the CDR3 reads TGTGCCAGCTCACCCCCGGGACAGGGGGTATCTGGAAACACCATATATTTT. Its protein is CASSPPGQGVSGNTIYF.

The chain combines TRBV28 with TRBJ1-6; D not certain. Germline V gene sequence: CDR1 MDHEN, CDR2 SYDVKM. This CDR3 contains 13 residues. Trimming removed 6 bases at V and 5 bases at J, with 8 bases between. The CDR3 coding sequence is TGTGCCAGCAGCCGGATTGATAATTCACCCCTCCACTTT. It codes for CASSRIDNSPLHF.

The rearrangement links TRBV18 to TRBJ2-1; a possible D gene is TRBD2 (7 bases). The germline V gene encodes CDR1 KGHSH and CDR2 LQKENI. Trimming removed 5 bases from V and 9 bases from J, with 14 bases in between. This CDR3 spans 13 amino acids. The CDR3 here is CASSRGGVAEQFF. The DNA for the CDR3 is TGTGCCAGCTCAAGGGGGGGAGTGGCTGAGCAGTTCTTC.

This chain connects TRBV18 to TRBJ1-2; D is unclear. Per germline, CDR1 KGHSH and CDR2 LQKENI. The length of the CDR3 is 13 residues. V was shortened by 1 base and J by 1 base, with 4 bases between the two germline ends. The CDR3 here is CASSPQGNYGYTF. The CDR3 DNA is TGTGCCAGCTCACCACAGGGTAACTATGGCTACACCTTC.

J is TRBJ1-2 and V is TRBV2; 10 bases map to TRBD1. Trimming cost V 3 bases and J 3 bases; bases outside gene matches: 7. The CDR3 is 16 residues long. Germline V lookup: CDR1 SNHLY, CDR2 FYNNEI. The CDR3 DNA reads TGTGCCAGCAGTGATCCCCCGGGACAGGGGCACTATGGCTACACCTTC. Amino acid sequence: CASSDPPGQGHYGYTF.

This chain links TRBV7-8 with TRBJ1-1; no reliable D call. Trimming stripped 5 bases from V and 1 base from J, with 8 bases between. This CDR3 has 13 residues. Per the germline V gene, CDR1 is SGHVS and CDR2 is FQNEAQ. In DNA, the CDR3 is TGTGCCAGCAGCCCAAAGAAGAACACTGAAGCTTTCTTT. Encoded protein: CASSPKKNTEAFF.

The rearrangement joins TRBV7-8 to TRBJ2-5, with D unclear. The CDR3 has 14 residues. Germline CDR1 SGHVS, CDR2 FQNEAQ. Trimming left V 3 bases short and J 2 bases short, with 10 bases between. CDR3 DNA: TGTGCCAGCAGCTTCTGGGGTCCTCAAGAGACCCAGTACTTC. Translated: CASSFWGPQETQYF. The variable domain in full, with the rest retrieved from reference TRBV7-8 and TRBJ2-5, is GAGVSQSPRYKVAKRGQDVALRCDPISGHVSLFWYQQALGQGPEFLTYFQNEAQLDKSGLPSDRFFAERPEGSVSTLKIQRTQQEDSAVYLCASSFWGPQETQYFGPGTRLLVL.

The chain uses TRBV18 and TRBJ1-3; possibly TRBD1 for D (5 bases). There are 16 residues in the CDR3. Germline V gene lookup returns CDR1 KGHSH and CDR2 LQKENI. Trimming pared 0 bases from V and 4 bases from J, leaving 13 bases between. CDR3 DNA: TGTGCCAGCTCACCACCGAATGGCAGGGCCGGAAACACCATATATTTT. Amino acids: CASSPPNGRAGNTIYF.

The chain has TRBV6-5 and TRBJ2-7, with 8 bases aligning to TRBD1. V lost 4 bases to trimming and J lost 2 bases; unmatched junction nucleotides: 1. Germline V gene lookup returns CDR1 MNHEY and CDR2 SVGAGI. The CDR3 length is 13 residues. CDR3 nucleotide sequence: TGTGCCAGCAGTTGGGGACAGGCCTACGAGCAGTACTTC. Its protein product is CASSWGQAYEQYF.